Presented here are 27 T cell receptor beta chains from one specimen sequenced in a study of blood T cell repertoires in COVID-19. Using immunoSEQ multiplex PCR, the repertoire was profiled, and TCRdb retains in-frame clones only, with some absent. Among about 190,000 clones listed, approximately 80% were seen once. Sequenced input: peripheral blood. These receptors were collected from a woman between 50 and 59 years old with acute or convalescent COVID-19.

The rearrangement uses TRBV18 and TRBJ2-5; 8 nucleotides agree with TRBD1. From germline, CDR1 is KGHSH and CDR2 LQKENI. V shed 4 bases and J 2 bases; nucleotides not matched to a gene: 6. The CDR3 is 15 residues long. The CDR3 region is CASSQTGTGQETQYF. The CDR3 DNA follows: TGTGCCAGCTCACAAACCGGGACAGGTCAAGAGACCCAGTACTTC.

V is TRBV6-1 and J is TRBJ2-1, with a possible D match to TRBD2 (6 bases). The V end was cut by 1 base, the J end by 9 bases, with 13 bases between. Germline V lookup: CDR1 MNHNS, CDR2 SASEGT. The length of the CDR3 is 14 residues. CDR3 nucleotides: TGTGCCAGCAGTGAAGGGGCGTTCGGGGGTGAGCAGTTCTTC. Translation gives CASSEGAFGGEQFF.

The rearrangement joins TRBV14 to TRBJ1-1, with 7 bases fitting TRBD1. CDR1 and CDR2 (germline): SGHDN, FVKESK. Losses at the gene ends were 5 bases for V and 10 bases for J; bases not matched to a gene: 7. This CDR3 contains 12 residues. CDR3 amino acids: CASSFTGVAAFF. The CDR3 bases are TGTGCCAGCAGCTTTACAGGGGTAGCAGCTTTCTTT.

V and J are TRBV18 and TRBJ1-1; D not resolved. The CDR3 contains 16 residues. CDR1 KGHSH and CDR2 LQKENI come from the germline V gene. Trimming cost V 2 bases and J 1 base, with 14 bases left between them. The CDR3 DNA follows: TGTGCCAGCTCACCAAGTAGAGGCAGCTCGAACACTGAAGCTTTCTTT. This sequence encodes CASSPSRGSSNTEAFF.

This chain links TRBV7-2 with TRBJ2-7, with D tentatively TRBD1 (5 bases). Trimming stripped 5 bases from V and 7 bases from J, with 21 bases between. This CDR3 contains 15 residues. From germline, CDR1 is SGHTA and CDR2 FQGNSA. The CDR3 spells CASSPQGARMLEQYF. In DNA form, the CDR3 reads TGTGCCAGCAGCCCCCAGGGCGCTAGGATGTTAGAGCAGTACTTC.

The chain joins TRBV27 to TRBJ1-2; 7 bases align to TRBD1. The V segment lost 5 bases and the J segment 6 bases; nucleotides outside the gene matches: 18. The germline V gene has CDR1 MNHEY and CDR2 SMNVEV (reference sequence). The CDR3 loop spans 17 amino acids. The CDR3 protein is CASSPRDSPWPGHGYTF. CDR3 coding DNA: TGTGCCAGCAGTCCCCGGGACAGCCCATGGCCGGGCCATGGCTACACCTTC.

The chain combines TRBV28 with TRBJ1-6, with D unclear. The CDR3 is 12 residues long. Trimming took 6 bases from V and 5 from J, leaving 5 bases between them. Germline V gene sequence: CDR1 MDHEN, CDR2 SYDVKM. The CDR3: CASSDNNSPLHF. CDR3 nucleotide sequence: TGTGCCAGCAGCGACAATAATTCACCCCTCCACTTT.

This chain uses TRBV5-1 with TRBJ2-7; a weak D match, TRBD2 (5 bases). V gave up 0 bases and J gave up 9 bases, with 13 bases separating them. The CDR3 runs to 13 residues. The germline CDR1 and CDR2 sequences are SGHRS and YFSETQ. The CDR3: CASSLAEGSVQYF. CDR3 DNA sequence: TGCGCCAGCAGCTTGGCTGAGGGATCGGTGCAGTACTTC. Using reference TRBV5-1 and TRBJ2-7 for the parts outside the CDR3, the full variable domain is KAGVTQTPRYLIKTRGQQVTLSCSPISGHRSVSWYQQTPGQGLQFLFEYFSETQRNKGNFPGRFSGRQFSNSRSEMNVSTLELGDSALYLCASSLAEGSVQYFGPGTRLTVT.

The chain recombines TRBV18 with TRBJ1-1; 8 nucleotides agree with TRBD1. The V gene's germline CDR1 is KGHSH and CDR2 LQKENI. The CDR3 runs 17 residues. V lost 6 bases, J lost 4 bases, and 16 bases stayed unmatched. CDR3 bases: TGTGCCAGCTCGCCGACGGCCCCCGGACAGGGCTTCACTGAAGCTTTCTTT. It codes for CASSPTAPGQGFTEAFF.

This chain joins TRBV28 and TRBJ2-6, with D maybe TRBD1 (5 bases). This CDR3 is built from 19 residues. Germline V lookup: CDR1 MDHEN, CDR2 SYDVKM. The V and J ends lost 5 bases and 0 bases respectively, with 20 bases between them. CDR3 in DNA: TGTGCCAGCAGTCCTGCCTTACAGGCCCACTACTCTGGGGCCAACGTCCTGACTTTC. Its translation: CASSPALQAHYSGANVLTF. The full variable domain, its missing parts supplied by reference TRBV28 and TRBJ2-6, is DVKVTQSSRYLVKRTGEKVFLECVQDMDHENMFWYRQDPGLGLRLIYFSYDVKMKEKGDIPEGYSVSREKKERFSLILESASTNQTSMYLCASSPALQAHYSGANVLTFGAGSRLTVL.

The V and J genes are TRBV7-6 and TRBJ2-1; 9 bases match TRBD2. The CDR3 extends over 15 amino acids. CDR1 is SGHVS and CDR2 is FNYEAQ in the germline V gene. With V trimmed by 5 bases and J by 2 bases, 4 bases remained unmatched. The chain's CDR3 is CASSLLAGAYNEQFF. The CDR3 DNA sequence: TGTGCCAGCAGCCTCTTAGCGGGAGCCTACAATGAGCAGTTCTTC.

This chain connects TRBV20-1 to TRBJ2-3; 8 bases match TRBD2. The CDR3 consists of 15 residues. Per germline, CDR1 DFQATT and CDR2 SNEGSKA (reference sequence). Trimming cost V 3 bases and J 2 bases; bases outside gene matches: 7. The CDR3 coding sequence is TGCAGTGCTAGTCCCCCAGCGGGGGACACAGATACGCAGTATTTT. Translating gives CSASPPAGDTDTQYF.

This chain uses TRBV5-5 with TRBJ1-6, with D hard to call. Per the germline V gene, CDR1 is SGHKS and CDR2 is YYEKEE (reference sequence). V was pared by 0 bases and J by 6 bases, with 10 bases between. The CDR3 is 15 amino acids. The DNA of the CDR3 is TGTGCCAGCAGCTTGGACACCGGGTCTAATTCACCCCTCCACTTT. This translates into CASSLDTGSNSPLHF.

Written as DNA, the CDR3 is TGTGCCAGCAGTACCCCTTCACAGGGGGTAGGAGATACGCAGTATTTT. Its protein is CASSTPSQGVGDTQYF. The chain is built from TRBV27 and TRBJ2-3, with 8 bases matching TRBD1. The germline CDR1 and CDR2 sequences are MNHEY and SMNVEV (reference sequence). With 5 bases clipped from V and 5 bases from J, the junction kept 12 bases outside the gene matches. This CDR3 region has 16 residues.

The chain joins TRBV3-1 (or the pseudogene TRBV3-2) to TRBJ2-7; D possibly corresponds to TRBD1 (5 bases). CDR1 and CDR2 from the germline V gene are LGHDT and YNNKEL (reference sequence). Trimming cost V 5 bases and J 3 bases, with 14 bases left between them. The CDR3 is 14 residues long. The chain's CDR3 is CASSDNRRIYEQYF. CDR3 bases: TGTGCCAGCAGCGATAACAGGAGAATCTACGAGCAGTACTTC.

DNA of the CDR3: TGCGCCAGCAGTGATTACAGGGACTATGGCTACACCTTC. Translation: CASSDYRDYGYTF. V gene TRBV10-1 combines with J gene TRBJ1-2; weak D call: TRBD1 (6 bases). Trimming removed 3 bases at V and 3 bases at J, with 8 bases between. The CDR3 is 13 residues long. Germline CDR1 and CDR2: WNHNN and SYGVQD (reference sequence).

J is TRBJ2-1 and V is TRBV7-8, with 7 bases aligning to TRBD2. V gave up 4 bases and J gave up 6 bases; unmatched junction bases: 6. The CDR3 contains 14 residues. Germline-derived CDR1 and CDR2 are SGHVS and FQNEAQ. The CDR3 here is CASSSRSGFNEQFF. The CDR3 bases are TGTGCCAGCAGCTCACGTAGCGGGTTCAATGAGCAGTTCTTC.

V and J are TRBV7-8 and TRBJ1-6; the match to TRBD1 covers 7 bases. Unmatched junction bases numbered 7, after V lost 4 bases and J lost 7 bases. Looked up from germline, CDR1 is SGHVS and CDR2 is FQNEAQ. This CDR3 has 15 residues. In DNA form, the CDR3 reads TGTGCCAGCAGCTCTTACGACAGGGTCAATTCACCCCTCCACTTT. This gives the protein CASSSYDRVNSPLHF.

V is TRBV5-1 and J is TRBJ2-2; 11 bases match TRBD2. Trimming cost V 4 bases and J 5 bases; bases outside gene matches: 16. The germline V gene encodes CDR1 SGHRS and CDR2 YFSETQ. The CDR3 is 19 residues long. DNA of the CDR3: TGCGCCAGCAGCCCCACGGGAGGAACTAGCGGGGGTGATACCGGGGAGCTGTTTTTT. Translation gives CASSPTGGTSGGDTGELFF.

V usage is TRBV19 and J usage is TRBJ2-3; weak D call: TRBD1 (5 bases). Germline V CDR1 and CDR2: LNHDA, SQIVND (reference sequence). The CDR3 extends over 16 amino acids. V lost 1 base and J 6 bases, leaving 17 bases between the germline ends. The CDR3 sequence is CASSIGFGLGVDTQYF. Written as DNA, the CDR3 is TGTGCCAGTAGTATAGGTTTTGGGTTAGGGGTGGATACGCAGTATTTT.

This clone was picked up one time. V is TRBV5-1 and J is TRBJ1-1, with a weak D call TRBD1 (6 bases). CDR3 size: 13 residues. Deletions cut 7 bases from V and 1 base from J, with 11 bases between. CDR1 SGHRS and CDR2 YFSETQ come from the germline V gene. In DNA form, the CDR3 reads TGCGCCAGCGGTACGGACAGGAACACTGAAGCTTTCTTT. Translated, it gives CASGTDRNTEAFF.

This chain links TRBV18 with TRBJ1-5, with a tentative D call TRBD1 (5 bases). Germline V gives CDR1 KGHSH, CDR2 LQKENI. This CDR3 contains 14 residues. The V gene lost 5 bases and the J gene lost 0 bases, with 8 bases spanning the gap. Here the CDR3 reads CASSDRDSNQPQHF. In DNA form, the CDR3 reads TGTGCCAGCTCAGACAGAGATAGCAATCAGCCCCAGCATTTT. Filled out from reference TRBV18 and TRBJ1-5, the complete variable domain reads NAGVMQNPRHLVRRRGQEARLRCSPMKGHSHVYWYRQLPEEGLKFMVYLQKENIIDESGMPKERFSAEFPKEGPSILRIQQVVRGDSAAYFCASSDRDSNQPQHFGDGTRLSIL.

This chain uses TRBV6-6 with TRBJ1-1; D is uncertain. There are 16 residues in the CDR3. Between the trimmed V and J ends, which lost 0 bases and 0 bases, there was a span of 11 bases. Per germline, CDR1 MNHNY and CDR2 SVGAGI (reference sequence). CDR3 protein: CASSYSGWQLNTEAFF. In nucleotides, the CDR3 is TGTGCCAGCAGTTACTCGGGCTGGCAGTTGAACACTGAAGCTTTCTTT.

This chain uses TRBV18 with TRBJ2-7; TRBD2 might be the D (6 bases). V lost 8 bases and J lost 3, with 14 bases in between. From germline, CDR1 is KGHSH and CDR2 LQKENI. The CDR3 contains 13 residues. The CDR3 sequence: CASGQGLSYEQYF. CDR3 coding DNA: TGTGCCAGCGGTCAGGGACTCAGCTACGAGCAGTACTTC.

This chain connects TRBV19 to TRBJ1-5; 7 bases line up with TRBD1. The trim removed 6 bases at V and 3 bases at J, leaving 8 bases unmatched. Germline-derived CDR1 and CDR2 are LNHDA and SQIVND (reference sequence). There are 15 residues in the CDR3. CDR3 bases: TGTGCCAGTAGAGGGGGCTCGGTAAACAATCAGCCCCAGCATTTT. Protein product: CASRGGSVNNQPQHF.

The chain couples TRBV9 to TRBJ1-3, with TRBD1 matching 10 bases. The CDR3 is 16 amino acids. Germline values: CDR1 SGDLS, CDR2 YYNGEE. Trimming removed 0 bases from V and 2 bases from J; junction bases left unmatched: 2. The CDR3: CASSVEGTGAGNTIYF. The CDR3 DNA is TGTGCCAGCAGCGTAGAGGGGACAGGGGCTGGAAACACCATATATTTT.

The chain is built from TRBV3-1 (or the pseudogene TRBV3-2) and TRBJ2-1, with 8 bases fitting TRBD2. Germline V gene data show CDR1 as LGHDT and CDR2 as YNNKEL (reference sequence). CDR3 length equals 17 residues. With V trimmed by 3 bases and J by 4 bases, 11 bases remained unmatched. For the CDR3, the DNA is TGTGCCAGCAGCCACTCCGGGGCGGGGGGAAAATACAATGAGCAGTTCTTC. It translates to CASSHSGAGGKYNEQFF.